This entry lists 10 T cell receptor beta chains sequenced from one sample in a study of shared clonotypes between healthy human individuals. The data were produced by immunoSEQ multiplex PCR, yet TCRdb's version contains in-frame clones alone and is incomplete. The table records 2 million to 3 million clones, approximately 94% of them present only once. Sequencing input: naive CD4+ T cells sorted from blood. Described subset: CD45RA+ positively selected. Every receptor here comes from a young man in good health.

The V call is TRBV19, the J call TRBJ1-5; tentative D call: TRBD1 (6 bases). The length of the CDR3 is 18 residues. Trimming took off 5 bases at V and 0 bases at J, with 20 bases between the two ends. The V gene's germline CDR1 is LNHDA and CDR2 SQIVND (reference sequence). The DNA of the CDR3 is TGTGCCAGTAGTCTATCGACAGGACGAATTTATAGCAATCAGCCCCAGCATTTT. Translating it yields CASSLSTGRIYSNQPQHF.

The J gene is TRBJ2-7, the V gene TRBV25-1, with D perhaps TRBD1 (5 bases). This CDR3 spans 15 amino acids. V was cut by 1 base and J by 3 bases, with 13 bases left in between. CDR1 and CDR2 (germline): MGHDK, SYGVNS. The CDR3 DNA reads as TGTGCCAGCAGTGAATCAGGTCGCGACAGCTACGAGCAGTACTTC. Protein: CASSESGRDSYEQYF.

V gene TRBV5-1 combines with J gene TRBJ1-3; perhaps TRBD1 as D (5 bases). Trimming pared 3 bases from V and 0 bases from J, leaving 16 bases between. The CDR3 covers 17 residues. CDR1 and CDR2 (germline): SGHRS, YFSETQ. The CDR3 bases are TGCGCCAGCAGCTCCCTGGTTGGGGCCTTCTCTGGAAACACCATATATTTT. It yields the protein CASSSLVGAFSGNTIYF.

V usage is TRBV6-5 and J usage is TRBJ2-2, with TRBD1 as a possible D gene (6 bases). The CDR3 has 14 residues. Germline assignment: CDR1 MNHEY and CDR2 SVGAGI. Trimming took off 4 bases at V and 3 bases at J, with 9 bases between the two ends. The CDR3, as DNA: TGTGCCAGCAGTTCTTACAGGGACACCGGGGAGCTGTTTTTT. Translation gives CASSSYRDTGELFF.

For the CDR3, the DNA is TGTGCCAGCAGGGTAGCGGGGGGGAACAATGAGCAGTTCTTC. Translated: CASRVAGGNNEQFF. The V gene is TRBV2, the J gene TRBJ2-1; TRBD2 matches at 11 bases. This CDR3 comprises 14 residues. Unmatched junction bases numbered 3, after V lost 6 bases and J lost 5 bases. The germline CDR1 and CDR2 sequences are SNHLY and FYNNEI.

Points on this clone: Other DNA variants within this sample encode the same CDR3. The rearrangement uses TRBV5-1 and TRBJ1-4; a weak D match, TRBD1 (5 bases). V lost 4 bases and J lost 0, with 10 bases in between. The CDR3 consists of 15 residues. Germline assignment: CDR1 SGHRS and CDR2 YFSETQ. Written as DNA, the CDR3 is TGCGCCAGCAGCGGGACGGGGGCAACTAATGAAAAACTGTTTTTT. This translates into CASSGTGATNEKLFF.

This chain uses TRBV10-3 with TRBJ2-3; D perhaps matches TRBD1 (6 bases). Per the germline V gene, CDR1 is ENHRY and CDR2 is SYGVKD. There are 14 residues in the CDR3. Trimming pared 5 bases from V and 1 base from J, leaving 10 bases between. The CDR3 is CAISRQVRTDTQYF. DNA of the CDR3: TGTGCCATCAGTAGACAGGTTCGCACAGATACGCAGTATTTT.

As for this clone: Other DNA sequences of this sample code for an identical CDR3. The rearrangement links TRBV25-1 to TRBJ2-5; 9 nucleotides line up with TRBD1. This CDR3 has 14 amino acids. CDR1 and CDR2 (germline): MGHDK, SYGVNS. V shed 3 bases and J 5 bases; nucleotides not matched to a gene: 4. The CDR3 here is CASSDRTGAETQYF. The CDR3 DNA is TGTGCCAGCAGTGATCGGACAGGGGCCGAGACCCAGTACTTC.

This clone was recorded only once. This chain joins TRBV19 and TRBJ2-7; D is ambiguous. The V end lost 4 bases, the J end lost 2 bases, and 9 bases lay between the germline ends. Germline CDR1 is LNHDA and CDR2 is SQIVND (reference sequence). This CDR3 contains 13 residues. CDR3 bases: TGTGCCAGTAGTAATTCGCTGACCTACGAGCAGTACTTC. Residues: CASSNSLTYEQYF.

The gene calls are TRBV19 and TRBJ2-2; the match to TRBD1 covers 10 bases. Germline V gene lookup returns CDR1 LNHDA and CDR2 SQIVND (reference sequence). This CDR3 comprises 15 residues. V gave up 9 bases and J gave up 6 bases; unmatched junction bases: 10. CDR3 DNA: TGTGCCAGCCGGACCGGGACAGGGGTCTCCGGGGAGCTGTTTTTT. Amino acid sequence: CASRTGTGVSGELFF.